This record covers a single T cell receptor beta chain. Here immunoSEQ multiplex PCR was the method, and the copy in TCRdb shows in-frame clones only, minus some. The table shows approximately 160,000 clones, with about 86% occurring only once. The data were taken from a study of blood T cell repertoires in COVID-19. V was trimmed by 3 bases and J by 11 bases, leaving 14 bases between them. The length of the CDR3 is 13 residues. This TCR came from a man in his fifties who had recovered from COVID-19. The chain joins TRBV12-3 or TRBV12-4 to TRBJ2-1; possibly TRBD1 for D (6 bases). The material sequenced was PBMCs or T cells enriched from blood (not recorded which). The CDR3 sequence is CASSLVPGDKQFF. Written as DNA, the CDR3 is TGTGCCAGCAGTTTGGTTCCAGGGGATAAGCAGTTCTTC.